Listed below are T cell receptor beta chains from one sample, sequenced in a study of human T cells and chemical hapten exposure. TCRdb reprocessed the 5' RACE reads with MiXCR, giving one entry per CDR3 protein. The table has about 140,000 distinct CDR3 sequences, 3.5% to 5% seen once. The receptor set was obtained from a female donor in good health. CDR3s leave out the opening cysteine and the closing phenylalanine or tryptophan. Each record gives: CDR3 protein, V gene, clone size. Expanded clones are given a class, and other clones once, few, many or no size at all.

cdr3_aa: ASSLVPGQAQPQH; v_call: TRBV5-1; clone_size: few
cdr3_aa: SVSFSGFRQF; v_call: TRBV29-1; clone_size: .
cdr3_aa: ASSQAIGPFNEQF; v_call: TRBV3-1; clone_size: many
cdr3_aa: ASSQGVVDEQF; v_call: TRBV4-3; clone_size: many
cdr3_aa: ASSFRTGPGEQY; v_call: TRBV7-2; clone_size: .
cdr3_aa: ASTRASSGNTIY; v_call: TRBV6-5; clone_size: many
cdr3_aa: SARQGNAPLH; v_call: TRBV20-1; clone_size: few
cdr3_aa: ASSLDRGSGNTIY; v_call: TRBV7-2; clone_size: many
cdr3_aa: SAQAGGVTDTQY; v_call: TRBV20-1; clone_size: few
cdr3_aa: ATHQTRSGEQF; v_call: TRBV6-2/TRBV6-3; clone_size: many
cdr3_aa: SASLPTSQRPEQY; v_call: TRBV20-1; clone_size: many
cdr3_aa: ASSLGLYGYT; v_call: TRBV12-3/TRBV12-4; clone_size: many
cdr3_aa: ASSQKQGSGTGELF; v_call: TRBV7-6; clone_size: many
cdr3_aa: ASSHQRGGGGDEQY; v_call: TRBV4-2; clone_size: many
cdr3_aa: ASSLTGPLNQPQH; v_call: TRBV28; clone_size: many
cdr3_aa: ASSHAGTGSYGYT; v_call: TRBV7-9; clone_size: few
cdr3_aa: ASSPRGGRTETQY; v_call: TRBV11-3; clone_size: few
cdr3_aa: ASRAQPGYRGGYEQY; v_call: TRBV2; clone_size: many
cdr3_aa: ASSWGVNYGYT; v_call: TRBV5-5; clone_size: many
cdr3_aa: ASSQRTTGRTDTQY; v_call: TRBV14; clone_size: many